The 7 T cell receptor beta chains in this list originate from one sample, sequenced in a study of shared clonotypes between healthy human individuals. Clones were sequenced by immunoSEQ multiplex PCR, and TCRdb holds only the in-frame ones, with some missing. The repertoire holds about 670,000 clones, with roughly 70% as singletons. The sample was memory CD4+ T cells sorted from blood. Subset given: CD45RA-negative fraction. The receptors derive from a woman aged 25 to 45 in good health.

About this clone: This same CDR3 is encoded by further DNA sequences in the sample. The V call is TRBV11-2, the J call TRBJ2-3; D not resolved. Germline loops: CDR1 SGHAT, CDR2 FQNNGV. The CDR3 extends over 14 amino acids. Trimming stripped 1 base from V and 1 base from J, with 6 bases between. CDR3 residues: CASSLVLRTDTQYF. The CDR3 DNA follows: TGTGCCAGCAGCTTAGTTCTTCGCACAGATACGCAGTATTTT.

The count of this clone is one. The V gene is TRBV6-5, the J gene TRBJ2-7, with 7 nucleotides matching TRBD1. The CDR3 has 14 residues. V was clipped by 8 bases and J by 6 bases; unmatched bases: 13. Germline V gene sequence: CDR1 MNHEY, CDR2 SVGAGI. CDR3 nucleotides: TGTGCCAGCGGGGCCCGGGACAGAGGTAGCGAGCAGTACTTC. Protein sequence: CASGARDRGSEQYF.

The J gene is TRBJ2-7, the V gene TRBV10-3, with D perhaps matching TRBD2 (6 bases). Trimming left V 3 bases short and J 2 bases short, with 14 bases between. Germline CDR1 and CDR2: ENHRY and SYGVKD. The CDR3 runs 15 residues. CDR3 bases: TGTGCCATCAGTGACCCGGGGGACCGAACCTACGAGCAGTACTTC. It yields the protein CAISDPGDRTYEQYF.

This chain links TRBV2 with TRBJ2-1; 9 bases are shared with TRBD2. V lost 3 bases and J lost 13; bases outside the gene matches: 13. The CDR3 is 15 residues long. The germline gives CDR1 SNHLY, CDR2 FYNNEI. This CDR3 is CASSDRVSGSWSQFF. The CDR3 DNA sequence: TGTGCCAGCAGTGACAGGGTTAGCGGGAGTTGGAGCCAGTTCTTC.

The V gene is TRBV27, the J gene TRBJ2-7; weak D call: TRBD1 (6 bases). CDR1 and CDR2 (germline): MNHEY, SMNVEV (reference sequence). The V end was cut by 4 bases, the J end by 4 bases, with 8 bases between. The CDR3 consists of 12 residues. The CDR3 DNA follows: TGTGCCAGCAGTTCCAGGGGTTACGAGCAGTACTTC. It translates to CASSSRGYEQYF.

The chain carries TRBV7-7 and TRBJ2-3; D remains unclear. The CDR3 extends over 13 amino acids. Deletions cut 0 bases from V and 7 bases from J, with 8 bases between. Germline loops: CDR1 SSHAT, CDR2 FNYEAQ (reference sequence). The CDR3 DNA follows: TGTGCCAGCAGCTTAGCCGAAGCGAATACGCAGTATTTT. As protein: CASSLAEANTQYF.

The chain has TRBV10-1 and TRBJ2-1, with 14 bases lining up with TRBD2. The CDR3 spans 17 residues. V shed 2 bases, J shed 7 bases, and the junction held 7 bases outside the gene matches. Germline loops: CDR1 WNHNN, CDR2 SYGVQD (reference sequence). The CDR3 loop reads CASSEGGLAGAVNEQFF. CDR3 DNA: TGCGCCAGCAGTGAGGGGGGACTAGCGGGAGCGGTAAATGAGCAGTTCTTC.